These T cell receptor beta chains were read from a single sample in a study of T-cell memory formation after mild COVID-19. TCRdb redid the calling of the 5' RACE reads with MiXCR, one entry per CDR3 protein. The sample has 15,000 or so distinct CDR3 sequences; roughly 25% are singletons. Input material: PBMCs or a T cell subset sorted from them (not recorded which). Receptor source: a man aged 18-30 years who had mild COVID-19 (a few samples of this study predate the infection). Cell type and time point are not known. The conserved cysteine and the conserved F or W are not part of the CDR3 here. The D gene is left open where the match is weak.

cdr3_aa,v_call,d_call,j_call
ASTLGAGRSYEQY,TRBV7-6,.,TRBJ2-7
ASSQFRGRDYGYT,TRBV14,.,TRBJ1-2
ASSLSGLHEQF,TRBV27,.,TRBJ2-1
ASSHGGRVNTEAF,TRBV11-2,.,TRBJ1-1
ASSLAPNSYEQY,TRBV7-9,.,TRBJ2-7
ASSSITGELF,TRBV6-2/TRBV6-3,.,TRBJ2-2
ASSQVEETQY,TRBV12-3/TRBV12-4,.,TRBJ2-5
ATSGRDRRNEKLF,TRBV24-1,TRBD1,TRBJ1-4
ASSQDTVGRQETQY,TRBV3-1,.,TRBJ2-5
ASSQDQGPYIATNEKLF,TRBV4-2,.,TRBJ1-4
ASRGTVNYGYT,TRBV6-5,TRBD1,TRBJ1-2
ASSPEVGYRGT,TRBV4-3,TRBD1,TRBJ1-2
ASSLPWPGVGTDTQY,TRBV7-8,.,TRBJ2-3
ASSVLAGGNTGELF,TRBV9,TRBD2,TRBJ2-2
ASSAGSFYEQY,TRBV10-1,.,TRBJ2-7
ASSYPGQLGTYGYT,TRBV12-3/TRBV12-4,.,TRBJ1-2